These T cell receptor beta chains were read from a single sample in a study of early T cells in non-severe SARS-CoV-2 infection. Each CDR3 protein is one row after TCRdb ran MiXCR on the 5' RACE reads. The sample lists around 98,000 distinct CDR3 sequences, roughly 11% seen once, with roughly 5% in the top ten. Sequencing was done on a sample of whole blood. The receptors here all came from an adult who was a healthcare worker with PCR-confirmed SARS-CoV-2 infection or an uninfected control (not recorded which). Each CDR3 is given with its conserved first and last residue. Each record gives: J gene, D gene, V gene, clone size, CDR3 protein, CDR3 DNA. D genes are given only for firm matches. Size values are once, few and many counts, or a class for expanded clones, and some rows have none.

>TRBJ2-2|-|TRBV7-3|few
CASSLIIRGRGELFF
TGTGCCAGCAGCTTAATTATCCGGGGCCGTGGGGAGCTGTTTTTT
>TRBJ2-7|TRBD1|TRBV27|many
CASSLSFGDRGSYEQYF
TGTGCCAGCAGTTTATCTTTTGGGGACAGGGGCTCCTACGAGCAGTACTTC
>TRBJ2-2|TRBD2|TRBV19|many
CASRPTSGSVGELFF
TGTGCCAGTAGACCTACTAGCGGGAGCGTCGGGGAGCTGTTTTTT
>TRBJ1-6|TRBD1|TRBV6-4|-
CASSAQGMGSPLHF
TGTGCCAGCAGTGCACAGGGGATGGGATCACCCCTCCACTTT
>TRBJ2-3|-|TRBV28|many
CASSLRKDTQYF
TGTGCCAGCAGTTTAAGGAAAGATACGCAGTATTTT
>TRBJ1-1|TRBD1|TRBV7-2|-
CASSEQGVSEAFF
TGTGCCAGCAGCGAACAGGGGGTCTCGGAAGCTTTCTTT
>TRBJ2-7|-|TRBV20-1|few
CSATGQATKQYF
TGCAGTGCTACCGGGCAGGCTACGAAGCAGTACTTC
>TRBJ1-1|-|TRBV29-1|few
CSVAEGAGGAFF
TGCAGCGTTGCAGAAGGGGCTGGTGGAGCTTTCTTT
>TRBJ2-5|TRBD1|TRBV4-1|many
CASSQTPRQGQETQYF
TGCGCCAGCAGCCAAACCCCCCGACAGGGACAAGAGACCCAGTACTTC
>TRBJ2-3|-|TRBV5-1|few
CASSLEQGAQYF
TGCGCCAGCAGCTTGGAACAGGGAGCGCAGTATTTT
>TRBJ1-1|TRBD1|TRBV28|few
CASSPMEGQGDKF
TGTGCCAGCAGCCCGATGGAGGGACAGGGGGACAAATTT
>TRBJ1-1|TRBD1|TRBV18|-
CASSPAQGMDTEAFF
TGTGCCAGCTCACCCGCACAGGGGATGGACACTGAAGCTTTCTTT
>TRBJ2-6|-|TRBV20-1|-
CSARNQGGANVLTF
TGCAGTGCTAGAAATCAGGGAGGGGCCAACGTCCTGACTTTC
>TRBJ2-1|TRBD2|TRBV6-4|many
CASSAASGASYNEQFF
TGTGCCAGCAGTGCCGCTAGCGGGGCCTCCTACAATGAGCAGTTCTTC
>TRBJ1-6|-|TRBV18|few
CASSPGNGSPLHF
TGTGCCAGCTCACCGGGTAACGGGTCACCCCTCCACTTT
>TRBJ2-7|TRBD1|TRBV11-1|many
CASSSGQGTPYEQYF
TGTGCCAGCAGCTCCGGACAGGGGACACCCTACGAGCAGTACTTC
>TRBJ1-1|-|TRBV24-1|-
CATSGRFGTEAFF
TGTGCCACCAGTGGAAGGTTCGGCACTGAAGCTTTCTTT
>TRBJ2-1|-|TRBV6-2/TRBV6-3|many
CASSYPRGRSNEQFF
TGTGCCAGCAGTTACCCCAGAGGGAGAAGTAATGAGCAGTTCTTC
>TRBJ2-2|TRBD2|TRBV7-3|-
CASSLGGSGAGELFF
TGTGCCAGCAGCTTAGGCGGGAGCGGCGCCGGGGAGCTGTTTTTT
>TRBJ1-6|-|TRBV2|many
CASSAWDTNSPLHF
TGTGCCAGCAGTGCCTGGGACACTAATTCACCCCTCCACTTT
>TRBJ2-1|TRBD2|TRBV19|many
CASSIRTSGSNEQFF
TGTGCCAGTAGTATAAGGACTAGCGGGAGCAATGAGCAGTTCTTC
>TRBJ2-5|-|TRBV7-2|-
CASSLTQLALETQYF
TGTGCCAGCAGCTTAACCCAACTAGCTTTGGAGACCCAGTACTTC
>TRBJ2-5|-|TRBV5-1|many
CASSPRAGDKTQYF
TGCGCCAGCAGCCCGAGGGCGGGGGACAAGACCCAGTACTTC
>TRBJ2-1|-|TRBV6-5|few
CASSYGVEQFF
TGTGCCAGCAGTTACGGGGTTGAGCAGTTCTTC
>TRBJ1-1|-|TRBV29-1|many
CSVPSTLVFRENTEAFF
TGCAGCGTCCCATCTACCCTCGTATTCAGAGAAAACACTGAAGCTTTCTTT
>TRBJ2-1|TRBD2|TRBV20-1|many
CSAMLADNEQFF
TGCAGTGCTATGCTAGCGGACAATGAGCAGTTCTTC
>TRBJ1-1|-|TRBV7-9|many
CASSYRDGAGFEAFF
TGTGCCAGCAGCTACCGGGACGGGGCTGGTTTTGAAGCTTTCTTT
>TRBJ2-3|-|TRBV5-4|many
CASSPTAGTVTDTQYF
TGTGCCAGCAGCCCGACGGCAGGAACTGTTACAGATACGCAGTATTTT